The 10 T cell receptor beta chains below all came from one sample that was sequenced in a study of cytomegalovirus exposure and HLA in healthy donors (dated 2017 in TCRdb). The receptor library was made with the immunoSEQ multiplex PCR assay. Imported from immuneACCESS, the table was reduced by TCRdb to in-frame sequences with V and J called. These copies leave out some clones; in studies compared against another copy, an unresolved V gene accounts for under half, and the cause of the remainder is not known. A total of about 150,000 clones appear in this sample, about 82% of them only once. The ten largest clones take up approximately 2% of the sample. The specimen was PBMCs. The receptor set was obtained from a human donor in good health.

The CDR3 loop is CASSLSGVYQETQYF. The DNA of the CDR3 is TGTGCCAGCAGCTTGTCCGGGGTGTACCAAGAGACCCAGTACTTC. This chain joins TRBV5-4 and TRBJ2-5; tentative D call: TRBD2 (5 bases). In germline, CDR1 is SGHNT, CDR2 YYREEE (reference sequence). Trimming cost V 1 base and J 0 bases, with 10 bases left between them. This CDR3 is built from 15 residues.

The V call is TRBV30, the J call TRBJ2-7; unclear D gene. The length of the CDR3 is 14 residues. V dropped 1 base and J dropped 2 bases, with 12 bases sitting between them. The germline gives CDR1 GTSNPN, CDR2 SVGIG (reference sequence). For the CDR3, the DNA is TGTGCCTGGAGTGGCGATTATAACCCCTACGAGCAGTACTTC. Residues: CAWSGDYNPYEQYF. The full variable domain, rest sourced from reference TRBV30 and TRBJ2-7, is SQTIHQWPATLVQPVGSPLSLECTVEGTSNPNLYWYRQAAGRGLQLLFYSVGIGQISSEVPQNLSASRPQDRQFILSSKKLLLSDSGFYLCAWSGDYNPYEQYFGPGTRLTVT.

This chain links TRBV29-1 with TRBJ1-2; D gene unclear. Deletions cut 5 bases from V and 3 bases from J, with 7 bases between. The CDR3 length is 11 residues. The V gene's germline CDR1 is SQVTM and CDR2 ANQGSEA. The CDR3 protein is CSVSRDYGYTF. The CDR3 nucleotides are TGCAGCGTTTCACGGGACTATGGCTACACCTTC.

The CDR3 is CASSDPKTGIGIGNTIYF. As DNA, the CDR3 is TGTGCCAGCAGCGACCCTAAAACAGGGATAGGAATCGGAAACACCATATATTTT. The rearrangement links TRBV9 to TRBJ1-3; a possible D gene is TRBD1 (6 bases). Trimming removed 3 bases at V and 4 bases at J, with 23 bases between. Germline V gene data show CDR1 as SGDLS and CDR2 as YYNGEE. The CDR3 contains 18 residues.

This chain links TRBV7-9 with TRBJ2-6; weak D call: TRBD2 (5 bases). Trimming left V 5 bases short and J 0 bases short, with 14 bases between. The CDR3 has 17 residues. Per the germline V gene, CDR1 is SEHNR and CDR2 is FQNEAQ (reference sequence). In nucleotides, the CDR3 is TGTGCCAGCAGCCATACTACGGGGAGCTCTGGGGCCAACGTCCTGACTTTC. It is translated as CASSHTTGSSGANVLTF.

This clone was observed a single time. The chain recombines TRBV5-6 with TRBJ1-4; D is unclear. Trimming cost V 2 bases and J 2 bases, with 7 bases left between them. From germline, CDR1 is SGHDT and CDR2 YYEEEE. The CDR3 spans 14 residues. DNA for the CDR3: TGTGCCAGCAGCTTTGGGGAGACTAATGAAAAACTGTTTTTT. This gives the protein CASSFGETNEKLFF. The variable domain in full, with the rest retrieved from reference TRBV5-6 and TRBJ1-4, is DAGVTQSPTHLIKTRGQQVTLRCSPKSGHDTVSWYQQALGQGPQFIFQYYEEEERQRGNFPDRFSGHQFPNYSSELNVNALLLGDSALYLCASSFGETNEKLFFGSGTQLSVL.

V gene TRBV11-2 combines with J gene TRBJ1-4; 9 positions match TRBD1. Germline V lookup: CDR1 SGHAT, CDR2 FQNNGV. The CDR3 loop spans 13 amino acids. J gave up 10 bases and V 5 bases, and 5 bases lay outside the gene matches. CDR3 sequence (DNA): TGTGCCAGCAGCCGGACAGGGGAGGTAAAACTGTTTTTT. This encodes CASSRTGEVKLFF.

This clone was found once. The gene calls are TRBV10-3 and TRBJ1-4, with D possibly matching TRBD1 (5 bases). In germline, CDR1 is ENHRY, CDR2 SYGVKD. V was pared by 0 bases and J by 7 bases, with 12 bases between. There are 15 residues in the CDR3. CDR3 coding DNA: TGTGCCATCAGTGAGTCGGTCACAGGACCTGAAAAACTGTTTTTT. It translates to CAISESVTGPEKLFF.

The V call is TRBV10-1, the J call TRBJ2-7; 13 bases align to TRBD2. V dropped 4 bases and J dropped 2; count of bases not matched to a gene: 5. The CDR3 is made up of 16 amino acids. Germline CDR1 and CDR2: WNHNN and SYGVQD (reference sequence). The DNA of the CDR3 is TGCGCCAGCAGTGCGGGACTAGCGGGACTCGCCTACGAGCAGTACTTC. It yields the protein CASSAGLAGLAYEQYF.

J is TRBJ1-5 and V is TRBV15, with 7 bases matching TRBD1. CDR1 is LNHNV and CDR2 is YYDKDF in the germline V gene (reference sequence). This CDR3 contains 14 residues. Germline trimming cut 5 bases from V and 4 bases from J; bases unmatched to any gene: 5. The CDR3 DNA reads as TGTGCCACCAGCCGGACAGGTTCAAATCAGCCCCAGCATTTT. Protein sequence: CATSRTGSNQPQHF.